The clone carrying this TCR beta chain was counted once. What it binds is unknown. This specimen belongs to a study of regulatory T cells in long-lasting Graves disease. Overall study: Patients with new Graves' disease had used antithyroid drugs below 3 months. Study-level findings and limits: Persistent Graves' disease cases displayed lower TCR diversity than newly diagnosed ones. Thyroid tissue went unexamined; only peripheral blood was analyzed.

Sequencing libraries for TCR beta were prepared with iRepertoire HTBI primers and Arm-PCR of CDR3 regions. A single record per CDR3 protein comes from TCRdb applying MiXCR to the multiplex PCR reads. The sample lists about 420,000 distinct CDR3 sequences; roughly 17% were seen once. Regarding time point: newly diagnosed GD, antithyroid drugs for less than 3 months. Extracted PBMC RNA gave rise to the TCR library. These sequences were also reported in another study, on T cells in Graves' hyperthyroidism and ophthalmopathy.

This receptor was taken from a woman between 18 and 30 years old with Graves disease. This sample comprised peripheral blood mononuclear cells (PBMCs), obtained at new diagnosis, from a patient treated with antithyroid drugs.

CDR3 nucleotide sequence: TGTGCCAGCAGTCCCCGACTAGCGGGAGTGGGAACGACGCAGTATTTT. As protein: CASSPRLAGVGTTQYF. This chain joins TRBV6-1 and TRBJ2-1, with 12 bases that match TRBD2. The DNA end favors TRBJ2-3, so the J call may be wrong. Looked up from germline, CDR1 is MNHNS and CDR2 is SASEGT. CDR3 length: 16 amino acids.